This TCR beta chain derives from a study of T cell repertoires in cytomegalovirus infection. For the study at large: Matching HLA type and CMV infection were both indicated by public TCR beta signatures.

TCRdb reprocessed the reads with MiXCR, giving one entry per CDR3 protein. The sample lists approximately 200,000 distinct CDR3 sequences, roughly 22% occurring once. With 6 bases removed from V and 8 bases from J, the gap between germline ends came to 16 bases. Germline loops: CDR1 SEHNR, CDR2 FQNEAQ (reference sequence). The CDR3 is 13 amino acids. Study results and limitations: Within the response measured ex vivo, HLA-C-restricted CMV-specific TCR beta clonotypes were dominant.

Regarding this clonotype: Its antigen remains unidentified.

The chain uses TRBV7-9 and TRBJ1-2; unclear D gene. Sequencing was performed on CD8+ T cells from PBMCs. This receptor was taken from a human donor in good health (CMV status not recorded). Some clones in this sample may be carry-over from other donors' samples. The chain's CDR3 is CASSSEGPEGYTF. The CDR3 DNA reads TGTGCCAGCAGTTCAGAGGGCCCAGAGGGCTACACCTTC. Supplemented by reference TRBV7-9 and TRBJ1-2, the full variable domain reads DTGVSQNPRHKITKRGQNVTFRCDPISEHNRLYWYRQTLGQGPEFLTYFQNEAQLEKSRLLSDRFSAERPKGSFSTLEIQRTEQGDSAMYLCASSSEGPEGYTFGSGTRLTVV.